These 22 T cell receptor beta chains were all obtained from the same sample, sequenced in a study of T cells after yellow fever vaccination. Each CDR3 protein gets one entry after TCRdb re-called the 5' RACE reads with MiXCR. Here the sample spans 300,000 to 350,000 distinct CDR3 sequences, about 4% being singletons. The input for sequencing was PBMCs, taken 5 days after the yellow fever booster vaccination. Every receptor here comes from a man between 18 and 29 years old who received the YFV17D yellow fever vaccine.

In this sample, this clonotype turned up a few times. The rearrangement joins TRBV20-1 to TRBJ1-2, with 11 bases that match TRBD1. The V segment lost 3 bases and the J segment 14 bases; nucleotides outside the gene matches: 8. Germline V CDR1 and CDR2: DFQATT, SNEGSKA (reference sequence). The CDR3 has 12 residues. The CDR3 loop is CSARDRGQLYTF. The DNA of the CDR3 is TGCAGTGCTAGGGACAGGGGGCAATTATATACCTTC.

This clonotype was observed a handful of times. The CDR3 DNA follows: TGTGCCAGCAGCCCCCGGCTAGCGGGGGCCCAGGATACGCAGTATTTT. Its protein product is CASSPRLAGAQDTQYF. V gene TRBV7-2 combines with J gene TRBJ2-3; TRBD2 agrees at 10 bases. The CDR3 covers 16 residues. With 5 bases clipped from V and 6 bases from J, the junction kept 11 bases outside the gene matches. Germline CDR1 is SGHTA and CDR2 is FQGNSA.

This clonotype was counted ten times or more. The chain is built from TRBV4-3 and TRBJ2-2; TRBD2 is a possible D gene (5 bases). Between the trimmed V and J ends, which lost 2 bases and 5 bases, there was a span of 9 bases. This CDR3 has 14 amino acids. CDR1 LGHNA and CDR2 YSLEER come from the germline V gene. This CDR3 reads CASSQRPGTGELFF. The CDR3 DNA reads TGCGCCAGCAGCCAACGCCCGGGGACCGGGGAGCTGTTTTTT.

This sequence joins TRBV5-8 and TRBJ2-7; D is perhaps TRBD1 (6 bases). CDR1 and CDR2 from the germline V gene are SGHTS and YDEGEE. CDR3 length: 13 amino acids. Trimming removed 2 bases from V and 1 base from J, with 7 bases in between. CDR3 in amino acids: CASSFDRSYEQYF. CDR3 sequence (DNA): TGTGCCAGCAGCTTTGACAGGTCCTACGAGCAGTACTTC.

With respect to this clonotype: This could be a read error, since a much larger clone is one nucleotide away. The chain employs TRBV7-2 and TRBJ2-3; D tentatively fits TRBD1 or TRBD2 (5 bases each). The CDR3 runs to 14 residues. Trimming stripped 0 bases from V and 2 bases from J, with 6 bases between. The germline gives CDR1 SGHTA, CDR2 FQGNSA. The CDR3, as DNA: TGTGCCAGCAGCTTAGCGGGGACCACAGATACGCAGTATTTT. Protein: CASSLAGTTDTQYF.

Worth noting for this clonotype: A read error may be the cause here, since a much bigger clone is one base away. The rearrangement joins TRBV11-1 to TRBJ2-3; TRBD2 matches at 12 bases. Per germline, CDR1 SGHAT and CDR2 FQDESV (reference sequence). The CDR3 extends over 14 amino acids. The CDR3 DNA reads as TGTGCCAGCAGCAGACGGACTAGCGGGGATACGAAGTATTTT. This gives the protein CASSRRTSGDTKYF.

This clonotype was picked up many times. The chain combines TRBV5-1 with TRBJ1-4, with TRBD1 matching over 7 bases. Germline assignment: CDR1 SGHRS and CDR2 YFSETQ. This CDR3 is 16 amino acids long. V dropped 1 base and J dropped 6; count of bases not matched to a gene: 9. CDR3: CASSLNDREEDEKLFF. The CDR3 region has the DNA TGCGCCAGCAGCTTGAATGACAGGGAAGAGGATGAAAAACTGTTTTTT.

This clonotype was counted between two and nine times. The chain combines TRBV2 with TRBJ1-5, with TRBD1 matching over 10 bases. V shed 5 bases, J shed 2 bases, and the junction held 3 bases outside the gene matches. Germline V gene lookup returns CDR1 SNHLY and CDR2 FYNNEI. This CDR3 region has 15 residues. Here the CDR3 DNA reads TGTGCCAGCAGTAAGGACAGGGGGGGCAATCAGCCCCAGCATTTT. It specifies CASSKDRGGNQPQHF.

Ten or more counts support this clonotype. CDR3 sequence reads: CAVFGTGLYGANVLTF. The CDR3, as DNA: TGTGCCGTCTTTGGGACAGGGCTTTATGGGGCCAACGTCCTGACTTTC. This rearrangement joins TRBV2 to TRBJ2-6; 9 bases are shared with TRBD1. The CDR3 sequence is 16 residues long. The trim removed 11 bases at V and 3 bases at J, leaving 11 bases unmatched. Germline CDR1 reads SNHLY; CDR2 reads FYNNEI.

This clonotype was detected ten times or more. The gene calls are TRBV7-8 and TRBJ2-3; no firm D call. CDR1 and CDR2 from the germline V gene are SGHVS and FQNEAQ. V dropped 6 bases and J dropped 4 bases, with 14 bases sitting between them. CDR3 length equals 14 residues. CDR3 amino acids: CASSLNPGADTQYF. The CDR3 nucleotides read TGTGCCAGCAGTTTAAACCCAGGAGCAGATACGCAGTATTTT.

In this sample, this clonotype turned up a few times. The chain has TRBV18 and TRBJ2-7; perhaps TRBD1 as D (6 bases). The length of the CDR3 is 13 residues. CDR1 is KGHSH, CDR2 LQKENI, per germline. V was clipped by 8 bases and J by 5 bases, with 16 bases between them. The chain's CDR3 is CASIDGAGDEQYF. CDR3 DNA sequence: TGTGCCAGCATTGACGGGGCAGGGGACGAGCAGTACTTC.

This clonotype was seen only a few times. The J gene is TRBJ2-7, the V gene TRBV5-6; 7 positions match TRBD1. Germline CDR1 SGHDT, CDR2 YYEEEE. J gave up 1 base and V 3 bases, and 1 base lay outside the gene matches. This CDR3 has 13 amino acids. CDR3 sequence (DNA): TGTGCCAGCAGCTGGACAGGATCCTACGAGCAGTACGTC. Protein: CASSWTGSYEQYV.

The sample holds many counts of this clonotype. The chain employs TRBV12-3 or TRBV12-4 and TRBJ2-5; possible D gene TRBD2, 6 bases. This CDR3 is 14 amino acids long. V dropped 2 bases and J dropped 3 bases, with 10 bases sitting between them. The CDR3 DNA reads as TGTGCCAGCAGTTTAAGGGGAGGTGAAGAGACCCAGTACTTC. It codes for CASSLRGGEETQYF.

The table lists this clonotype with a few counts. This rearrangement joins TRBV7-8 to TRBJ2-1, with D perhaps being TRBD1 or TRBD2 (6 bases each). Germline V gene lookup returns CDR1 SGHVS and CDR2 FQNEAQ. The CDR3 contains 13 residues. Between the trimmed V and J ends, which lost 2 bases and 9 bases, there was a span of 11 bases. CDR3 sequence: CASSLRGAIEQFF. The CDR3 coding sequence is TGTGCCAGCAGCTTAAGGGGGGCCATTGAGCAGTTCTTC.

The rearrangement links TRBV4-3 to TRBJ1-2; a weak D match, TRBD1 (6 bases). CDR1 and CDR2 (germline): LGHNA, YSLEER. Trimming took off 3 bases at V and 4 bases at J, with 9 bases between the two ends. The CDR3 is 13 residues long. The CDR3: CASSQKTGYGYTF. The CDR3 DNA follows: TGCGCCAGCAGCCAGAAGACAGGCTATGGCTACACCTTC.

In its sample, this clonotype was seen many times. The chain joins TRBV4-1 to TRBJ1-2; a weak D match, TRBD1 (5 bases). Trimming cost V 4 bases and J 1 base, with 13 bases left between them. Per germline, CDR1 MGHRA and CDR2 YSYEKL. The CDR3 has 15 amino acids. The chain's CDR3 is CASSPGPRDNYGYTF. CDR3 nucleotides: TGCGCCAGCAGCCCAGGGCCTCGCGATAACTATGGCTACACCTTC.

There are many counts of this clonotype. The V and J genes are TRBV20-1 and TRBJ1-2; D is possibly TRBD1 (6 bases). This CDR3 has 14 residues. V gave up 3 bases and J gave up 8 bases, with 19 bases separating them. Germline values: CDR1 DFQATT, CDR2 SNEGSKA (reference sequence). This CDR3 is CSARTGKGVLGYTF. The DNA of the CDR3 is TGCAGTGCTAGGACGGGAAAGGGGGTGTTAGGCTACACCTTC.

Comments on this clonotype: The germline gene is not matched at one end of the junction; a read error may be the cause. The rearrangement joins TRBV27 to TRBJ2-3; possibly TRBD1 for D (5 bases). The CDR3 extends over 13 amino acids. CDR1 is MNHEY and CDR2 is SMNVEV in the germline V gene (reference sequence). CDR3 DNA: TGTGCCTGCAGGGATCCGAGCACAGATACGCAGTATTTT. It codes for CACRDPSTDTQYF.

This clonotype was observed a few times. The chain couples TRBV10-3 to TRBJ2-1; tentatively, D is TRBD2 (5 bases). CDR3 length: 16 amino acids. V was cut by 3 bases and J by 7 bases, with 19 bases left in between. Per the germline V gene, CDR1 is ENHRY and CDR2 is SYGVKD. The CDR3 DNA is TGTGCCATCAGTGATGTGTCCGGGAAGGTGGGGAATGAGCAGTTCTTC. Translated: CAISDVSGKVGNEQFF.

This clonotype was found many times. V gene TRBV5-1 combines with J gene TRBJ1-1; D might be TRBD1 (5 bases). V dropped 4 bases and J dropped 1 base, with 8 bases sitting between them. The CDR3 loop spans 13 amino acids. Germline assignment: CDR1 SGHRS and CDR2 YFSETQ. The CDR3 coding sequence is TGCGCCAGCAGCGCAGACAGGAACACTGAAGCTTTCTTT. It is translated as CASSADRNTEAFF.

This chain connects TRBV7-9 to TRBJ2-7; a possible D gene is TRBD1 (6 bases). V shed 0 bases and J shed 2 bases, with 11 bases lying between them. CDR1 is SEHNR and CDR2 is FQNEAQ in the germline V gene (reference sequence). CDR3 length equals 15 residues. This chain's CDR3 is CASSLAGQIPYEQYV. The CDR3 DNA sequence: TGTGCCAGCAGCTTAGCTGGACAGATCCCCTACGAGCAGTACGTC.

A few counts support this clonotype. DNA for the CDR3: TGCAGTGCCATCCCCGGGTCAATGGGCAATCAGCCCCAGCATTTT. This encodes CSAIPGSMGNQPQHF. The gene calls are TRBV20-1 and TRBJ1-5, with D unresolved. The CDR3 loop spans 15 amino acids. The V end lost 6 bases, the J end lost 2 bases, and 17 bases lay between the germline ends. The germline V gene has CDR1 DFQATT and CDR2 SNEGSKA (reference sequence).